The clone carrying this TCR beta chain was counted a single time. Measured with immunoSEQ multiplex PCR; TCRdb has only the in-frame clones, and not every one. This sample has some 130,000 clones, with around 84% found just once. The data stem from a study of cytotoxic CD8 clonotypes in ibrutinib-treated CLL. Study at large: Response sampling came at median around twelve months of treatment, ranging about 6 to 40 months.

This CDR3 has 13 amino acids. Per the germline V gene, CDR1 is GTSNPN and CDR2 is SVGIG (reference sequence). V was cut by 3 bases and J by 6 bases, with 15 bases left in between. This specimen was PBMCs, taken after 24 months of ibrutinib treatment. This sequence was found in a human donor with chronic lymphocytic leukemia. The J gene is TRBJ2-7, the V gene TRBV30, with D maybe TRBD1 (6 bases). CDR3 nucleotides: TGTGCCTGGAGCGGACAGTTTGGGTTCGAGCAGTACTTC. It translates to CAWSGQFGFEQYF.